Below, 10 T cell receptor beta chains from the same sample are listed, as sequenced in a study of cytomegalovirus exposure and HLA in healthy donors. The PCR was carried out with 60 Vbeta primers and 13 Jbeta primers. Measured with immunoSEQ multiplex PCR; TCRdb has only the in-frame clones, and not every one. The table has around 65,000 clones, 65% to 90% seen once; the top ten hold approximately 11%. Sequenced: PBMCs. Every receptor here comes from a female donor in good health and CMV-seronegative.

The chain has TRBV6-1 and TRBJ2-5, with D unresolved. This CDR3 comprises 13 residues. CDR1 MNHNS and CDR2 SASEGT come from the germline V gene. Trimming removed 10 bases from V and 3 bases from J, with 15 bases in between. The CDR3 DNA is TGTGCCACCAATCGACTGGAGAAAGAGACCCAGTACTTC. It specifies CATNRLEKETQYF.

This chain joins TRBV7-9 and TRBJ2-1; D might be TRBD2 (5 bases). This CDR3 has 14 residues. V lost 0 bases and J 4 bases, leaving 7 bases between the germline ends. The germline gives CDR1 SEHNR, CDR2 FQNEAQ (reference sequence). Here the CDR3 DNA reads TGTGCCAGCAGCTTAGCGGGAGCTTACAATGAGCAGTTCTTC. Translating gives CASSLAGAYNEQFF.

V gene TRBV28 combines with J gene TRBJ2-5, with 10 bases lining up with TRBD2. The V and J ends lost 8 bases and 1 base, in that order; junction bases with no gene match: 4. The V gene's germline CDR1 is MDHEN and CDR2 SYDVKM. CDR3 length equals 14 residues. The CDR3 DNA sequence: TGTGCCAGCCTCCTAGCGGGAGCCCAAGAGACCCAGTACTTC. Encoded protein: CASLLAGAQETQYF.

This sequence joins TRBV5-1 and TRBJ1-1; 7 bases agree with TRBD1. The V gene end was trimmed by 5 bases and the J gene end by 1 base; junction bases not matched to a gene: 5. From germline, CDR1 is SGHRS and CDR2 YFSETQ. The CDR3 covers 14 residues. DNA of the CDR3: TGCGCCAGCAGGCCAGGGGGTGGGAACACTGAAGCTTTCTTT. Protein sequence: CASRPGGGNTEAFF.

For the CDR3, the DNA is TGCGCCAGCAGCGAGAGAGGGGGCGCGGGTTATAGCTACACCTTC. This sequence encodes CASSERGGAGYSYTF. The chain has TRBV5-1 and TRBJ1-2; 7 bases are shared with TRBD1. Germline V lookup: CDR1 SGHRS, CDR2 YFSETQ. The CDR3 consists of 15 residues. Trimming at V came to 4 bases and at J to 9 bases, leaving 15 bases not matched to a gene.

The genes are TRBV11-2 and TRBJ1-2; 8 nucleotides agree with TRBD1. The CDR3 sequence is 18 residues long. V shed 5 bases, J shed 3 bases, and the junction held 17 bases outside the gene matches. The V gene's germline CDR1 is SGHAT and CDR2 FQNNGV. The CDR3, as DNA: TGTGCCAGCAGCCTCAACCCGAACCCGAGACAGGGGTACTATGGCTACACCTTC. It translates to CASSLNPNPRQGYYGYTF.

The chain is built from TRBV28 and TRBJ2-2; D is perhaps TRBD1 (6 bases). This CDR3 has 17 amino acids. Germline V gene lookup returns CDR1 MDHEN and CDR2 SYDVKM. V was trimmed by 5 bases and J by 0 bases, leaving 16 bases between them. The CDR3: CASSTGDNQSNTGELFF. The CDR3 DNA sequence: TGTGCCAGCAGTACCGGGGACAACCAGTCGAACACCGGGGAGCTGTTTTTT.

This sequence joins TRBV11-2 and TRBJ2-3, with a possible D match to TRBD2 (6 bases). Trimming stripped 1 base from V and 4 bases from J, with 6 bases between. The CDR3 is made up of 13 amino acids. From germline, CDR1 is SGHAT and CDR2 FQNNGV. The chain's CDR3 is CASSLGGADTQYF. The DNA of the CDR3 is TGTGCCAGCAGCTTAGGGGGGGCAGATACGCAGTATTTT.

The rearrangement links TRBV19 to TRBJ1-5; 8 bases match TRBD1. CDR3 length equals 18 residues. CDR1 and CDR2 from the germline V gene are LNHDA and SQIVND (reference sequence). Losses at the gene ends were 3 bases for V and 7 bases for J; bases not matched to a gene: 17. CDR3 residues: CASSMVTGVAKSLQPQHF. As DNA, the CDR3 is TGTGCCAGTAGTATGGTGACAGGGGTGGCAAAAAGTTTGCAGCCCCAGCATTTT.

In this sample, this clone turned up once. The chain combines TRBV11-2 with TRBJ2-5; 9 bases match TRBD2. Germline trimming cut 1 base from V and 1 base from J; bases unmatched to any gene: 4. This CDR3 comprises 16 residues. Per the germline V gene, CDR1 is SGHAT and CDR2 is FQNNGV. The CDR3 region is CASSLGLAGPQETQYF. Here the CDR3 DNA reads TGTGCCAGCAGCTTAGGGCTAGCGGGACCCCAAGAGACCCAGTACTTC. Looking up the rest from reference TRBV11-2 and TRBJ2-5 gives the full variable domain: EAGVAQSPRYKIIEKRQSVAFWCNPISGHATLYWYQQILGQGPKLLIQFQNNGVVDDSQLPKDRFSAERLKGVDSTLKIQPAKLEDSAVYLCASSLGLAGPQETQYFGPGTRLLVL.